A selection of T cell receptor beta chains follows, all from one sample in a study of blood T cell repertoires in COVID-19. Only in-frame clones appear in the TCRdb table, and some are missing; sequencing was by immunoSEQ multiplex PCR. The sample gives approximately 210,000 clones, almost 90% of which show up once; about 15% is in the top ten. The source material was PBMCs or T cells enriched from blood (not recorded which). These receptors were collected from a woman in her forties or fifties with acute COVID-19. Each CDR3 is given with its conserved first and last residue. The D gene is left open where the match is weak. Clone size is stated in some rows and not others, as once, few, many or a class when expanded.

>15|TRBV29-1|.|.|TRBJ1-1
CSVGRQGGPNTEAFF
TGCAGCGTTGGTCGGCAGGGAGGACCGAACACTGAAGCTTTCTTT
>14|TRBV13|TRBD2|.|TRBJ2-5
CASSSGLAVETQYF
TGTGCCAGCAGCTCCGGACTAGCGGTTGAGACCCAGTACTTC
>15|TRBV6-6|.|.|TRBJ2-6
CASTPGRSGANVLTF
TGTGCCAGCACCCCGGGGAGGTCTGGGGCCAACGTCCTGACTTTC
>14|TRBV28|.|.|TRBJ2-7
CASSEARGTYEQYF
TGTGCCAGCAGTGAAGCCAGGGGCACCTACGAGCAGTACTTC
>13|TRBV19|.|once|TRBJ1-1
CASSMWAKNEAFF
TGTGCCAGTAGTATGTGGGCCAAAAATGAAGCTTTCTTT
>12|TRBV28|.|.|TRBJ1-1
CASSFSTAEAFF
TGTGCCAGCAGTTTTTCGACTGCTGAAGCTTTCTTT
>13|TRBV18|.|.|TRBJ1-5
CASSPGRNQPQHF
TGTGCCAGCTCACCGGGCCGAAATCAGCCCCAGCATTTT
>16|TRBV27|TRBD2|.|TRBJ2-2
CASTPGLADLTGELFF
TGTGCCAGCACCCCAGGACTAGCGGACCTCACCGGGGAGCTGTTTTTT
>15|TRBV6-5|TRBD2|.|TRBJ2-7
CASRPPLAGGSEQYF
TGTGCCAGCAGACCACCTTTAGCGGGGGGCTCCGAGCAGTACTTC
>14|TRBV6-2/TRBV6-3|TRBD1|.|TRBJ2-1
CASSDRGVDNEQFF
TGTGCCAGCAGTGACAGGGGAGTCGACAATGAGCAGTTCTTC
>13|TRBV7-2|TRBD1|.|TRBJ1-1
CASSLRGRTEAFF
TGTGCCAGCAGCCTCAGGGGGCGCACTGAAGCTTTCTTT
>14|TRBV27|.|.|TRBJ1-5
CASRTGEGFQPQHF
TGTGCCAGCAGGACCGGGGAAGGGTTTCAGCCCCAGCATTTT
>14|TRBV2|TRBD1|once|TRBJ1-2
CASSRQGASRGYTF
TGTGCCAGCAGCCGACAGGGGGCCTCTAGGGGCTACACCTTC
>15|TRBV5-6|.|.|TRBJ1-4
CASSSTGSANEKLFF
TGTGCCAGCAGCTCCACGGGATCGGCTAATGAAAAACTGTTTTTT
>13|TRBV28|TRBD1|.|TRBJ1-1
CASSSFTQGGAFF
TGTGCCAGCAGTTCATTCACACAGGGGGGGGCTTTCTTT
>14|TRBV19|TRBD2|once|TRBJ2-7
CASSQTSGYYEQYF
TGTGCCAGTAGTCAAACTAGCGGGTACTACGAGCAGTACTTC
>17|TRBV18|TRBD2|.|TRBJ2-7
CASSPTSGRTSSYEQYF
TGTGCCAGCTCACCAACTAGCGGGAGGACCAGCTCCTACGAGCAGTACTTC
>14|TRBV29-1|TRBD2|.|TRBJ2-1
CSVGSGSSYNEQFF
TGCAGCGTTGGGAGCGGGAGCTCCTACAATGAGCAGTTCTTC
>14|TRBV19|.|.|TRBJ1-5
CASSTPGYNQPQHF
TGTGCCAGTAGTACCCCGGGGTACAATCAGCCCCAGCATTTT
>17|TRBV7-9|.|.|TRBJ2-1
CASSLDSPFYSYNEQFF
TGTGCCAGCAGCTTGGACAGCCCCTTTTACTCCTACAATGAGCAGTTCTTC
>12|TRBV29-1|.|.|TRBJ2-7
CSAVSGPYEQYF
TGCAGCGCCGTATCGGGTCCTTACGAGCAGTACTTC
>12|TRBV9|TRBD1|.|TRBJ2-7
CASSANRGEQYF
TGTGCCAGCAGCGCAAACAGGGGCGAGCAGTACTTC
>16|TRBV2|TRBD1|.|TRBJ2-7
CASSAGGSIISYEQYF
TGTGCCAGCTCGGCAGGGGGCTCTATAATCTCCTACGAGCAGTACTTC
>13|TRBV7-8|.|.|TRBJ2-1
CASTLGVWNEQFF
TGTGCCAGCACCCTAGGGGTTTGGAATGAGCAGTTCTTC
>13|TRBV18|.|.|TRBJ2-3
CASSSGTTDTQYF
TGTGCCAGCTCATCAGGGACAACAGATACGCAGTATTTT
>15|TRBV19|TRBD1|.|TRBJ1-3
CASRRTGGTGNTIYF
TGTGCCAGTAGAAGAACAGGGGGCACTGGAAACACCATATATTTT
>14|TRBV5-1|.|.|TRBJ2-3
CASSFWSGTDTQYF
TGCGCCAGCAGCTTTTGGAGCGGCACAGATACGCAGTATTTT
>14|TRBV4-3|TRBD1|.|TRBJ1-2
CASRSGTGTYGYTF
TGCGCCAGCAGGTCCGGGACAGGGACCTATGGCTACACCTTC
>17|TRBV3-1/TRBV3-2|.|.|TRBJ1-1
CASSQDFGGLGNTEAFF
TGTGCCAGCAGCCAAGATTTCGGGGGGCTGGGGAACACTGAAGCTTTCTTT
>18|TRBV4-1|TRBD2|.|TRBJ2-1
CASSQDPPTSGSYNEQFF
TGCGCCAGCAGCCAAGATCCCCCGACTAGCGGGAGCTACAATGAGCAGTTCTTC
>19|TRBV27|TRBD2|many|TRBJ2-2
CASSLVPGTSGLDTGELFF
TGTGCCAGCAGTTTGGTGCCCGGGACTAGCGGGTTGGACACCGGGGAGCTGTTTTTT
>14|TRBV20-1|.|.|TRBJ2-1
CSASGASGFDEQFF
TGCAGTGCTAGTGGAGCTTCGGGTTTCGATGAGCAGTTCTTC
>18|TRBV4-2|TRBD2|.|TRBJ2-7
CASSQAISRWRERYEQYF
TGTGCCAGCAGCCAGGCAATCTCTAGGTGGCGGGAGCGATACGAGCAGTACTTC
>13|TRBV10-3|TRBD1|.|TRBJ1-6
CASKGTENSPLHF
TGTGCCAGCAAAGGGACAGAGAATTCACCCCTCCACTTT
>14|TRBV24-1|TRBD2|.|TRBJ2-7
CATSDSAGGYEQYF
TGTGCCACCAGTGATTCGGCGGGGGGTTACGAGCAGTACTTC
>12|TRBV29-1|.|.|TRBJ2-1
CSVGFGGNEQFF
TGCAGCGTTGGTTTCGGCGGAAATGAGCAGTTCTTC
>15|TRBV4-2|TRBD2|many|TRBJ2-7
CASSPRTSEWSEQYF
TGTGCCAGCAGCCCTCGGACTAGCGAGTGGAGCGAGCAGTACTTC
>15|TRBV5-1|.|.|TRBJ2-7
CASSLAPGKLYEQYF
TGCGCCAGCAGCTTGGCTCCGGGAAAACTCTACGAGCAGTACTTC
>14|TRBV7-2|.|.|TRBJ2-7
CASSPRQGSYEQYF
TGTGCCAGCAGTCCTCGGCAGGGGTCCTACGAGCAGTACTTC
>13|TRBV28|.|.|TRBJ1-2
CASSYGPEDGYTF
TGTGCCAGCAGTTATGGCCCTGAGGATGGCTACACCTTC
>16|TRBV7-9|TRBD1|.|TRBJ2-2
CASRARDRGNTGELFF
TGTGCCAGCAGGGCCCGGGACAGGGGGAACACCGGGGAGCTGTTTTTT
>18|TRBV13|TRBD2|.|TRBJ2-1
CASSLGLSTGGPHNEQFF
TGTGCCAGCAGCTTAGGCCTCTCGACGGGAGGGCCCCACAATGAGCAGTTCTTC
>14|TRBV5-1|TRBD1|.|TRBJ2-1
CASSLAQGVGEQFF
TGCGCCAGCAGCTTGGCACAGGGGGTCGGTGAGCAGTTCTTC
>14|TRBV28|.|.|TRBJ2-6
CASSLVAGANVLTF
TGTGCCAGCAGTTTAGTCGCTGGGGCCAACGTCCTGACTTTC
>15|TRBV2|TRBD2|.|TRBJ2-1
CASRREGSSYNEQFF
TGTGCCAGCAGGCGGGAGGGAAGCTCCTACAATGAGCAGTTCTTC
>12|TRBV15|TRBD1|.|TRBJ1-5
CATSRDHRGWNF
TGTGCCACCAGCAGAGATCACAGGGGCTGGAATTTT
>14|TRBV28|TRBD1|.|TRBJ2-7
CASSPPAGGYEQYF
TGTGCCAGCAGTCCTCCGGCAGGGGGCTACGAGCAGTACTTC
>13|TRBV2|.|once|TRBJ2-2
CASSNRDTGELFF
TGTGCCAGCAGTAACAGGGACACCGGGGAGCTGTTTTTT
>17|TRBV24-1|TRBD2|.|TRBJ2-1
CATSEYSLAGVRNEQFF
TGTGCCACCAGTGAGTACTCACTAGCGGGAGTTCGCAATGAGCAGTTCTTC
>14|TRBV10-2|.|.|TRBJ2-2
CASRTPSRGGELFF
TGCGCCAGCAGGACCCCCAGTAGAGGCGGGGAGCTGTTTTTT
>20|TRBV4-1|.|.|TRBJ1-1
CASSQDYPVTASERGSEAFF
TGCGCCAGCAGCCAAGACTATCCGGTGACAGCGTCGGAGAGAGGCTCTGAAGCTTTCTTT
>16|TRBV28|TRBD2|.|TRBJ2-2
CASSFKGLAFTGELFF
TGTGCCAGCAGTTTTAAAGGACTAGCTTTCACCGGGGAGCTGTTTTTT
>13|TRBV7-2|.|once|TRBJ1-1
CASSSRLNTEAFF
TGTGCCAGCAGCTCCAGGCTGAACACTGAAGCTTTCTTT